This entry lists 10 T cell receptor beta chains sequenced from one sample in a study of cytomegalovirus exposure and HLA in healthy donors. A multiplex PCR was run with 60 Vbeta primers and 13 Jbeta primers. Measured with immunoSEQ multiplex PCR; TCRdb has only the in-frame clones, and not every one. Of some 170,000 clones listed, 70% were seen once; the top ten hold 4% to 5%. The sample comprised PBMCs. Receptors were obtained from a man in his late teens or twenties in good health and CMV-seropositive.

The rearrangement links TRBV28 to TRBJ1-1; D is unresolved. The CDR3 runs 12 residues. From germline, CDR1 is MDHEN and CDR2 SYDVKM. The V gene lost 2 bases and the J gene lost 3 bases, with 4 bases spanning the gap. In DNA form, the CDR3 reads TGTGCCAGCAGTTTAACAGACACTGAAGCTTTCTTT. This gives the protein CASSLTDTEAFF.

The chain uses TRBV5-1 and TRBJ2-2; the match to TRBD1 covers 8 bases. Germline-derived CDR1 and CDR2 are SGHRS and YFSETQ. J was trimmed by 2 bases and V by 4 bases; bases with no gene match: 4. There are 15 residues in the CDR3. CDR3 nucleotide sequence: TGCGCCAGCAGCAAGGACAGGGTAAACACCGGGGAGCTGTTTTTT. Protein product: CASSKDRVNTGELFF.

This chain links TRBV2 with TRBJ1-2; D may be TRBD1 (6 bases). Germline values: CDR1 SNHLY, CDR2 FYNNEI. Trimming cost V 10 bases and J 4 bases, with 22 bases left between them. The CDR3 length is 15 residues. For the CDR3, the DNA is TGTGCCAAAAAAGGGGGGGAAATAAGTGGCTATGGCTACACCTTC. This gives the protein CAKKGGEISGYGYTF. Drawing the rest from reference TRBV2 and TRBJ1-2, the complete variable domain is EPEVTQTPSHQVTQMGQEVILRCVPISNHLYFYWYRQILGQKVEFLVSFYNNEISEKSEIFDDQFSVERPDGSNFTLKIRSTKLEDSAMYFCAKKGGEISGYGYTFGSGTRLTVV.

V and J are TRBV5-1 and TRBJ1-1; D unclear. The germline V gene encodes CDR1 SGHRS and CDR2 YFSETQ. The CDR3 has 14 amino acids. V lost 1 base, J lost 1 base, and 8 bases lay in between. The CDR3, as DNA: TGCGCCAGCAGCTTGAGCCCAGGGAACACTGAAGCTTTCTTT. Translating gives CASSLSPGNTEAFF.

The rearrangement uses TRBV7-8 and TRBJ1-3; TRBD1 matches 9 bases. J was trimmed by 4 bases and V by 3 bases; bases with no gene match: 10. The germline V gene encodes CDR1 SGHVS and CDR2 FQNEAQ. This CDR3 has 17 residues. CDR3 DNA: TGTGCCAGCAGCTTTTTCGTCGGGACAGGGAAAGGAAACACCATATATTTT. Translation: CASSFFVGTGKGNTIYF.

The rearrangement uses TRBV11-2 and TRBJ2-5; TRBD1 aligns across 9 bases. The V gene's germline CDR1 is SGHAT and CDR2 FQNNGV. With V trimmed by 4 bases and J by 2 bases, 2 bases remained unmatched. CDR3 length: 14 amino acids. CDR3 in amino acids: CASSSGQGQETQYF. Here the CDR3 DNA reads TGTGCCAGCAGCTCCGGACAGGGGCAAGAGACCCAGTACTTC.

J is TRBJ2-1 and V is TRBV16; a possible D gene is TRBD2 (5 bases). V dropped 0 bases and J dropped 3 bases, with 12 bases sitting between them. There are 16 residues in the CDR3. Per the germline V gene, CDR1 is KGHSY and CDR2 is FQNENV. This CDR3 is CASSQSTGGSYNEQFF. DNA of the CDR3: TGTGCCAGCAGCCAATCTACGGGTGGGAGCTACAATGAGCAGTTCTTC.

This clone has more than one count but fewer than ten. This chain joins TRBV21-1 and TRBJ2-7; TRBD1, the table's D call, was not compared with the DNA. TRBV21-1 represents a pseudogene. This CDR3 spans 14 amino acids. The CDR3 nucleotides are TGTGCCAGCAGCAAAGTTCCAGGGGGCTACGAGCAGTACGTC. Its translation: CASSKVPGGYEQYV.

The CDR3 DNA follows: TGTGCCAGCAGCTTAGCCCCCCGACAGTCCACTGAAGCTTTCTTT. This translates into CASSLAPRQSTEAFF. V and J are TRBV7-9 and TRBJ1-1, with TRBD1 as a possible D gene (5 bases). CDR1 SEHNR and CDR2 FQNEAQ come from the germline V gene (reference sequence). This CDR3 is 15 amino acids long. V was shortened by 0 bases and J by 4 bases, with 12 bases between the two germline ends.

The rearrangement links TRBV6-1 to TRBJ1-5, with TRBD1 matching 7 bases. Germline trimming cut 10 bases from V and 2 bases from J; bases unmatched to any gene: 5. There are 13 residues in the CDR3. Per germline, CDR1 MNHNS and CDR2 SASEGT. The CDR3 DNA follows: TGTGCCATCGGAGACAGGGGCAATCAGCCCCAGCATTTT. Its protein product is CAIGDRGNQPQHF.